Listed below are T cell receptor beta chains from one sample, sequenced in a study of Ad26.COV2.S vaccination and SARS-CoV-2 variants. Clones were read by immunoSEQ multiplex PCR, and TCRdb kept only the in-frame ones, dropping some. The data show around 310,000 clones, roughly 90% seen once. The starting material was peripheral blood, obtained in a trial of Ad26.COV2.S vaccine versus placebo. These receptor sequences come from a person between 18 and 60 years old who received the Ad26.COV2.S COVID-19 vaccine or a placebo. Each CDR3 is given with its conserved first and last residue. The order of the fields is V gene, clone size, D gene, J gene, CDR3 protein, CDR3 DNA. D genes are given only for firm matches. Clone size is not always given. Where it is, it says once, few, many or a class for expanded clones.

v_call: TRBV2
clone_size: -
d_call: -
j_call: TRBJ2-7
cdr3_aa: CASSEEGLERGDEQYF
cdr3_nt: TGTGCCAGCAGTGAAGAGGGTTTGGAAAGAGGGGACGAGCAGTACTTC

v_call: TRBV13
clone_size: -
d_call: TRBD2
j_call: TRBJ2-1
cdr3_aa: CASSFQEGLAANEQFF
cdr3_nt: TGTGCCAGCAGCTTCCAAGAGGGACTAGCGGCAAATGAGCAGTTCTTC

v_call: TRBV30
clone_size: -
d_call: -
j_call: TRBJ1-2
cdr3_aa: CAWSVRVSPANYGYTF
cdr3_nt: TGTGCCTGGAGTGTACGGGTCAGCCCTGCTAACTATGGCTACACCTTC

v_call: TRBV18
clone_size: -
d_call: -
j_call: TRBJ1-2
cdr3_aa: CASSLDSSYGYTF
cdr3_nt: TGTGCCAGCTCACTGGACAGCTCCTATGGCTACACCTTC

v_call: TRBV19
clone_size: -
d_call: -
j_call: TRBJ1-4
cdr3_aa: CAGSQGIDEKLFF
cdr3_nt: TGTGCCGGCTCTCAGGGGATTGATGAAAAACTGTTTTTT

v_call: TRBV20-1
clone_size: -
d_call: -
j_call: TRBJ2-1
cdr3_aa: CSARVRREQFF
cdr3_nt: TGCAGTGCTAGAGTTAGACGAGAGCAGTTCTTC

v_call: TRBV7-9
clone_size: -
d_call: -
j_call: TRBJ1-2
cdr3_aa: CASSLVSGALNYGYTF
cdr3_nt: TGTGCCAGCAGCTTAGTCTCAGGGGCACTTAACTATGGCTACACCTTC

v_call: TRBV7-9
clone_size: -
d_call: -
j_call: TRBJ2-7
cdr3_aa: CASSLEGRGRSYEQYF
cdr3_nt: TGTGCCAGCAGCTTAGAAGGAAGGGGCAGGTCCTACGAGCAGTACTTC

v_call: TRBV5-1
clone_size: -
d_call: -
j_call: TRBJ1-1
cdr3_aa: CASSLEGILMNTEAFF
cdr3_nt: TGCGCCAGCAGCTTGGAGGGAATACTCATGAACACTGAAGCTTTCTTT

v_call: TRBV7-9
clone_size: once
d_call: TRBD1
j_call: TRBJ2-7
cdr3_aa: CASSPGQGVRYEQYF
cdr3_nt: TGTGCCAGCAGCCCAGGCCAGGGGGTAAGGTACGAGCAGTACTTC

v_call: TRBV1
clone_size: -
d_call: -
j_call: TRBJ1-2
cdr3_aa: CTSSRLQGRYGYTF
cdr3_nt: TGCACCAGCAGCCGGCTACAGGGTCGATATGGCTACACCTTC

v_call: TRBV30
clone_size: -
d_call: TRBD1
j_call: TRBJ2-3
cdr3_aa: CASYRGSTDTQYF
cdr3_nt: TGTGCCTCCTACAGGGGAAGCACAGATACGCAGTATTTT

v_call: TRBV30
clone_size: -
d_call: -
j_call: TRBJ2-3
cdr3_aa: CAWSGGTDTQYF
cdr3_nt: TGTGCCTGGAGTGGTGGCACAGATACGCAGTATTTT

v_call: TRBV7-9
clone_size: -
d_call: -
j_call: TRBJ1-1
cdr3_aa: CASRNTENTEAFF
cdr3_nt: TGTGCCAGCAGGAATACTGAGAACACTGAAGCTTTCTTT

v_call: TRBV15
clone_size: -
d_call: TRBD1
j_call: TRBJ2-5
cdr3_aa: CATDRGQGAQETQYF
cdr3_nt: TGTGCCACCGACCGTGGACAGGGGGCCCAAGAGACCCAGTACTTC

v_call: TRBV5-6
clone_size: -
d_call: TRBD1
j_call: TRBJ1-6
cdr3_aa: CASSLWAGTGSPLHF
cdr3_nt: TGTGCCAGCAGCTTGTGGGCTGGGACAGGCTCCCCCCTCCACTTT

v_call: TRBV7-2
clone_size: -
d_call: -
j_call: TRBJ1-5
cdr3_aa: CASSFSGSNQPQHF
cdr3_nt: TGTGCCAGCAGCTTTTCAGGGAGCAATCAGCCCCAGCATTTT

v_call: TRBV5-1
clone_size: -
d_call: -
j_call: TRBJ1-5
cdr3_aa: CASSPEGGNQPQHF
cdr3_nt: TGCGCCAGCAGCCCTGAAGGAGGCAACCAGCCCCAGCATTTT

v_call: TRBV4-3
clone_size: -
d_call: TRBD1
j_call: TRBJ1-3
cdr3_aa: CASSQDLGRGNTIYF
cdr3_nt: TGCGCCAGCAGCCAAGATCTGGGCAGGGGGAACACCATATATTTT

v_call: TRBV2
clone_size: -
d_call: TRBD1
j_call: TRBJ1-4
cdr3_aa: CASRDRGWEKLFF
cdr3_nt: TGTGCCAGCCGGGACAGGGGTTGGGAAAAACTGTTTTTT

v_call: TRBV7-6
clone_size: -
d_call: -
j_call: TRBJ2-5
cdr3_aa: CASSPLGRETQYF
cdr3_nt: TGTGCCAGCAGCCCCCTGGGACGAGAGACCCAGTACTTC

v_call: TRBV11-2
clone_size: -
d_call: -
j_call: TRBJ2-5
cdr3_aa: CASSFGDYSPQETQYF
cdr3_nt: TGTGCCAGCAGCTTCGGAGACTACTCCCCCCAAGAGACCCAGTACTTC

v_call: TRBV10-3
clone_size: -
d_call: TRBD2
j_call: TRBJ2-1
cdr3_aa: CAISTDSGMTYNEQFF
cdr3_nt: TGTGCCATCAGTACGGATAGCGGGATGACCTACAATGAGCAGTTCTTC

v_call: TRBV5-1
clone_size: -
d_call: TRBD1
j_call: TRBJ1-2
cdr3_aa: CASSLPTGAGYGYTF
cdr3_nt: TGCGCCAGCAGCCTACCGACAGGGGCTGGCTATGGCTACACCTTC

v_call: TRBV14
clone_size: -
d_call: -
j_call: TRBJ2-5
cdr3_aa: CASSQDRQTQYF
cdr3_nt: TGTGCCAGCAGCCAAGATCGACAGACCCAGTACTTC

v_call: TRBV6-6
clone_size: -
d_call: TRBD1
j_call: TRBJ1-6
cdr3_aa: CASSYWQGVKDSPLHF
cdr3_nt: TGTGCCAGCAGTTACTGGCAGGGGGTAAAGGATTCACCCCTCCACTTT

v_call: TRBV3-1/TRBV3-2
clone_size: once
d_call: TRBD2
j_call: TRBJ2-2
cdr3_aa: CASSQDLGLAGNTGELFF
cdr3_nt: TGTGCCAGCAGCCAAGATCTGGGGCTAGCGGGTAACACCGGGGAGCTGTTTTTT

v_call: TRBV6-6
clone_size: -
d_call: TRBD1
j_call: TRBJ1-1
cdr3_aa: CASSSQVGQDGEAFF
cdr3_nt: TGTGCCAGCAGTTCCCAAGTTGGACAGGATGGTGAAGCTTTCTTT

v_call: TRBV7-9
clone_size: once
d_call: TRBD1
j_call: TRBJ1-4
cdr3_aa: CASSRGTGTGEKLFF
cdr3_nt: TGTGCCAGCAGCCGTGGGACAGGGACTGGCGAAAAACTGTTTTTT

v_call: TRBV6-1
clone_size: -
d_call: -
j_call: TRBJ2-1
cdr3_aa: CASSERGSTYNEQFF
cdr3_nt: TGTGCCAGCAGTGAACGGGGGTCGACCTACAATGAGCAGTTCTTC

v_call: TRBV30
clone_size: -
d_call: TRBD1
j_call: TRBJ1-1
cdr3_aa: CAWSPGTGGEAFF
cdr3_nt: TGTGCCTGGTCACCCGGGACAGGGGGCGAAGCTTTCTTT

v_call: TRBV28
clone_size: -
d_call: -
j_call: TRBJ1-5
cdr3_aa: CASSLRGWRSNQPQHF
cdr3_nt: TGTGCCAGCAGTTTAAGGGGTTGGCGTAGCAATCAGCCCCAGCATTTT

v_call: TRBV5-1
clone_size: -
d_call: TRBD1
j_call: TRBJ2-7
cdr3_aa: CASSPSGTAYEQYF
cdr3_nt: TGCGCCAGCAGCCCCTCGGGGACAGCCTACGAGCAGTACTTC

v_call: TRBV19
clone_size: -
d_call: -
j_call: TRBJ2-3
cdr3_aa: CASTAQPGGGSTDTQYF
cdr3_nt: TGTGCCAGTACCGCTCAACCAGGGGGAGGGAGCACAGATACGCAGTATTTT

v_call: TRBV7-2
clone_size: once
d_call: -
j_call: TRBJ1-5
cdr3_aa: CASSGPGQINQPQHF
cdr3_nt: TGTGCCAGCAGCGGCCCGGGACAAATAAATCAGCCCCAGCATTTT

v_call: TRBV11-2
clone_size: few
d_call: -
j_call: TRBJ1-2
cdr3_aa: CASSWGMSYGYTF
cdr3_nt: TGTGCCAGCAGCTGGGGGATGAGCTATGGCTACACCTTC

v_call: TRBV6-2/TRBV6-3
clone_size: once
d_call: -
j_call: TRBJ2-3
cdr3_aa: CASSVTSDTQYF
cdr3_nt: TGTGCCAGCAGTGTTACATCAGATACGCAGTATTTT

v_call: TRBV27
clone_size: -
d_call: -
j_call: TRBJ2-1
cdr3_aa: CASRITGHHYNEQFF
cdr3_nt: TGTGCCAGCAGAATAACGGGACACCACTACAATGAGCAGTTCTTC

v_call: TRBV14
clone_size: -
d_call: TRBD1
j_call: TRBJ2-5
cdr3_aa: CASSQVPTVPDRSQETQYF
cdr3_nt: TGTGCCAGCAGCCAAGTGCCCACAGTTCCGGACAGGTCCCAAGAGACCCAGTACTTC

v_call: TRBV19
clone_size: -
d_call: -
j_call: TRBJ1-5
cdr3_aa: CASSIGQGNQPQHF
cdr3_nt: TGTGCCAGTAGTATAGGGCAGGGTAATCAGCCCCAGCATTTT

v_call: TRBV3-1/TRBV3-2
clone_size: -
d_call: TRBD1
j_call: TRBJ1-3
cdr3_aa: CASSQKDRGHGNTIYF
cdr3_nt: TGTGCCAGCAGCCAAAAGGACAGGGGGCACGGAAACACCATATATTTT

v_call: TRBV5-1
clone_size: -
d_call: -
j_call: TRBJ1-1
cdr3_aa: CASSHISGGNTEAFF
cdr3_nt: TGCGCCAGCAGCCATATCTCCGGGGGGAACACTGAAGCTTTCTTT